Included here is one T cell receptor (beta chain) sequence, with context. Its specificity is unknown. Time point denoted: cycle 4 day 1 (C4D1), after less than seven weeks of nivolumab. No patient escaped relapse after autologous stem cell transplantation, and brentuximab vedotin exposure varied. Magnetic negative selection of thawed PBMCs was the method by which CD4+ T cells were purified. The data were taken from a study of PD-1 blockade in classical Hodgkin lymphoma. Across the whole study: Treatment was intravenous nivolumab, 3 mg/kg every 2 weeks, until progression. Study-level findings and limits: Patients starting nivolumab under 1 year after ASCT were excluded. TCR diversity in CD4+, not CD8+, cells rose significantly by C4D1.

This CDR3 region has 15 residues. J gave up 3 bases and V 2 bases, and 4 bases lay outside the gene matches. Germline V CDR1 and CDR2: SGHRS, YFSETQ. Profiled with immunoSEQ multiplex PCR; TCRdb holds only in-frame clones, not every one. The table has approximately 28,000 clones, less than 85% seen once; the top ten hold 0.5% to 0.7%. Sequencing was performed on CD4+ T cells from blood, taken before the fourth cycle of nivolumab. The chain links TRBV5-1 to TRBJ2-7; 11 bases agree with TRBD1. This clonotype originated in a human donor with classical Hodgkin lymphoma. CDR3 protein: CASSFGQGAFYEQYF. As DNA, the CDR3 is TGCGCCAGCAGCTTCGGACAGGGGGCCTTCTACGAGCAGTACTTC.